The 21 T cell receptor beta chains below all came from one sample that was sequenced in a study of T cells in Graves' hyperthyroidism and ophthalmopathy. Amplified TCR beta CDR3 regions came from RNA transcripts. In the first-round RT-PCR of the TCR CDR3, the HTBI primer set was used. TCRdb recomputed calls from the multiplex PCR reads with MiXCR, one row per CDR3 protein. Of under 130,000 distinct CDR3 sequences listed, about 45% are singletons. The specimen was blood. These receptors all stem from a man aged 40-49 years with Graves' hyperthyroidism.

This clonotype was recorded many times. The genes are TRBV6-5 and TRBJ2-7, with D unclear. Germline assignment: CDR1 MNHEY and CDR2 SVGAGI. V lost 6 bases and J 12 bases, leaving 18 bases between the germline ends. The CDR3 totals 12 residues. The CDR3 spells CASSSPVGSVYF. CDR3 coding DNA: TGTGCCAGCAGCTCTCCCGTCGGATCCGTGTACTTC.

For this clonotype: The germline gene is not matched at one end of the junction; a read error may be the cause. This chain joins TRBV2 and TRBJ2-2; TRBD1 might be the D (6 bases). The CDR3 has 15 residues. The germline CDR1 and CDR2 sequences are SNHLY and FYNNEI. The DNA of the CDR3 is TGTGCCAGCAGGCCCCACAGGGACGGGGACAATGAGCAGTTTTTT. Amino acids: CASRPHRDGDNEQFF. The entire variable domain, with the rest obtained from reference TRBV2 and TRBJ2-2, is as follows: EPEVTQTPSHQVTQMGQEVILRCVPISNHLYFYWYRQILGQKVEFLVSFYNNEISEKSEIFDDQFSVERPDGSNFTLKIRSTKLEDSAMYFCASRPHRDGDNEQFFGEGSRLTVL.

This clonotype has just a few counts. This sequence joins TRBV4-1 and TRBJ2-2; no clear D. Per the germline V gene, CDR1 is MGHRA and CDR2 is YSYEKL. V was trimmed by 0 bases and J by 2 bases, leaving 10 bases between them. The CDR3 is 16 amino acids. The CDR3 reads CASSQEGYHNTGELFF. CDR3 coding DNA: TGCGCCAGCAGCCAAGAAGGATACCACAACACCGGGGAGCTGTTTTTT.

The chain carries TRBV2 and TRBJ2-7; 7 bases are a match to TRBD2. This CDR3 region has 14 residues. Germline-derived CDR1 and CDR2 are SNHLY and FYNNEI. The V gene end was trimmed by 4 bases and the J gene end by 5 bases; junction bases not matched to a gene: 8. CDR3 sequence reads: CASSGLGGRDEQYF. The CDR3 region has the DNA TGTGCCAGCAGTGGATTGGGAGGGAGGGACGAGCAGTACTTC. The whole variable domain, filled in from reference TRBV2 and TRBJ2-7, reads EPEVTQTPSHQVTQMGQEVILRCVPISNHLYFYWYRQILGQKVEFLVSFYNNEISEKSEIFDDQFSVERPDGSNFTLKIRSTKLEDSAMYFCASSGLGGRDEQYFGPGTRLTVT.

Ten or more counts support this clonotype. The V call is TRBV7-9, the J call TRBJ2-1; D not resolved. V was clipped by 5 bases and J by 0 bases, with 14 bases between them. Looked up from germline, CDR1 is SEHNR and CDR2 is FQNEAQ (reference sequence). The length of the CDR3 is 16 residues. The chain's CDR3 is CASSIPAQSSYNEQFF. The CDR3 nucleotides are TGTGCCAGCAGCATACCCGCCCAGAGCTCCTACAATGAGCAGTTCTTC. Using reference TRBV7-9 and TRBJ2-1 for the parts outside the CDR3, the full variable domain is DTGVSQNPRHKITKRGQNVTFRCDPISEHNRLYWYRQTLGQGPEFLTYFQNEAQLEKSRLLSDRFSAERPKGSFSTLEIQRTEQGDSAMYLCASSIPAQSSYNEQFFGPGTRLTVL.

About this clonotype: The CDR3 end shows no conserved phenylalanine or tryptophan, and so a read error is likely. The chain combines TRBV20-1 with TRBJ2-7; 7 bases align to TRBD2. Germline V lookup: CDR1 DFQATT, CDR2 SNEGSKA (reference sequence). V lost 6 bases and J lost 7; bases outside the gene matches: 21. The CDR3 extends over 16 amino acids. For the CDR3, the DNA is TGCAGTGCCCAGGGTCTCGCGGGAGCGGTAGGCAATGAGCAGTACTGC. Translation gives CSAQGLAGAVGNEQYC.

A word on this clonotype: This may be a read error, as it is one base from a much larger clone. The chain employs TRBV10-3 and TRBJ1-1, with 8 bases identical to TRBD1. The CDR3 contains 15 residues. Germline CDR1 is ENHRY and CDR2 is SYGVKD. J was trimmed by 3 bases and V by 5 bases; bases with no gene match: 8. CDR3 sequence (DNA): TGTGCCATCAGTTTGGGCAGGGGGCTGTACACTGAAGCTTTCTTT. Translated: CAISLGRGLYTEAFF.

This clonotype came up many times. The chain links TRBV6-2 or TRBV6-3 to TRBJ1-4, with 10 nucleotides matching TRBD1. CDR3 size: 11 residues. The germline CDR1 and CDR2 sequences are MNHEY and SVGEGT. J lost 15 bases, V lost 6 bases, and 4 bases had no gene match. CDR3 in DNA: TGTGCCAGCAGCCCCGGGACAGGGGTGTTTTTT. Its protein is CASSPGTGVFF.

This sequence joins TRBV7-3 and TRBJ2-5; either TRBD1 or TRBD2 may supply D (5 bases each). Germline CDR1 reads SGHTA; CDR2 reads FQGTGA. The CDR3 runs to 17 residues. V lost 1 base and J 3 bases, leaving 18 bases between the germline ends. The CDR3 coding sequence is TGTGCCAGCAGCTTAAGGAGCGTACCGGGGCATAAAGAGACCCAGTACTTC. Its protein product is CASSLRSVPGHKETQYF.

The chain joins TRBV2 to TRBJ2-3, with unresolved D. The CDR3 runs to 15 residues. From germline, CDR1 is SNHLY and CDR2 FYNNEI. Trimming left V 6 bases short and J 11 bases short, with 24 bases between. CDR3 amino acids: CASRQRDESYNEQYF. In DNA form, the CDR3 reads TGTGCCAGCAGGCAGAGAGACGAATCCTACAATGAGCAGTATTTT. The variable domain in full, with the rest retrieved from reference TRBV2 and TRBJ2-3, is EPEVTQTPSHQVTQMGQEVILRCVPISNHLYFYWYRQILGQKVEFLVSFYNNEISEKSEIFDDQFSVERPDGSNFTLKIRSTKLEDSAMYFCASRQRDESYNEQYFGPGTRLTVL.

The chain employs TRBV2 and TRBJ2-1, with unresolved D. CDR1 is SNHLY, CDR2 FYNNEI, per germline. The CDR3 loop spans 11 amino acids. V lost 8 bases and J lost 10, with 12 bases in between. The CDR3 loop reads CASASGYEQFF. DNA of the CDR3: TGTGCCAGCGCCTCCGGCTACGAGCAGTTCTTC. The full variable domain, with the rest looked up from reference TRBV2 and TRBJ2-1, is EPEVTQTPSHQVTQMGQEVILRCVPISNHLYFYWYRQILGQKVEFLVSFYNNEISEKSEIFDDQFSVERPDGSNFTLKIRSTKLEDSAMYFCASASGYEQFFGPGTRLTVL.

This clonotype was found many times. The genes are TRBV5-1 and TRBJ2-3; 9 bases line up with TRBD2. This CDR3 contains 16 residues. V trimming: 4 bases; J trimming: 0 bases; junction bases outside the gene matches: 6. Germline values: CDR1 SGHRS, CDR2 YFSETQ. The CDR3 spells CASSLLAGVSTDTQYF. For the CDR3, the DNA is TGCGCCAGCAGCCTCTTAGCGGGGGTAAGCACAGATACGCAGTATTTT.

The chain recombines TRBV7-9 with TRBJ2-7; unclear D gene. This CDR3 spans 13 amino acids. Germline assignment: CDR1 SEHNR and CDR2 FQNEAQ (reference sequence). Trimming took off 5 bases at V and 2 bases at J, with 10 bases between the two ends. The CDR3: CASSQEVAYEQYF. As DNA, the CDR3 is TGTGCCAGCAGCCAAGAGGTGGCCTACGAGCAGTACTTC.

The gene calls are TRBV15 and TRBJ1-5; 9 bases map to TRBD1. J was trimmed by 5 bases and V by 1 base; bases with no gene match: 0. The CDR3 has 14 residues. CDR1 is LNHNV, CDR2 YYDKDF, per germline (reference sequence). CDR3 residues: CATSRGTGDQPQHF. The DNA for the CDR3 is TGTGCCACCAGCAGAGGGACAGGGGATCAGCCCCAGCATTTT.

The table lists this clonotype with many counts. This chain links TRBV27 with TRBJ1-6, with D unclear. The CDR3 length is 13 residues. V was pared by 5 bases and J by 5 bases, with 7 bases between. Germline V gene lookup returns CDR1 MNHEY and CDR2 SMNVEV (reference sequence). This chain's CDR3 is CASSPTNNSPLHF. The CDR3 nucleotides read TGTGCCAGCAGTCCGACCAATAATTCACCCCTCCACTTT.

The V and J genes are TRBV7-2 and TRBJ1-5, with D possibly matching TRBD1 (6 bases). Germline lookup yields CDR1 SGHTA and CDR2 FQGNSA. The CDR3 sequence is 15 residues long. Trimming removed 1 base from V and 13 bases from J, with 20 bases in between. The CDR3 region is CASSLDYRGGIEQHF. CDR3 nucleotides: TGTGCCAGCAGCTTAGATTACCGGGGGGGCATCGAGCAGCATTTT. The full variable domain, in which reference TRBV7-2 and TRBJ1-5 provide the parts outside the CDR3, is GAGVSQSPSNKVTEKGKDVELRCDPISGHTALYWYRQSLGQGLEFLIYFQGNSAPDKSGLPSDRFSAERTGGSVSTLTIQRTQQEDSAVYLCASSLDYRGGIEQHFGDGTRLSIL.

The table lists this clonotype with many counts. The chain couples TRBV4-1 to TRBJ1-4; D is possibly TRBD1 (6 bases). The germline V and J ends were trimmed by 3 bases and 5 bases, with 7 bases remaining between them. Germline V lookup: CDR1 MGHRA, CDR2 YSYEKL. CDR3 size: 13 residues. As DNA, the CDR3 is TGCGCCAGCAGCCAGGACAGAAATGAAAAACTGTTTTTT. Its protein is CASSQDRNEKLFF.

Many counts were recorded for this clonotype. This chain links TRBV5-1 with TRBJ2-1; 8 nucleotides match TRBD2. Germline V gene sequence: CDR1 SGHRS, CDR2 YFSETQ. The junction had 9 bases not matched to a gene; V was cut back by 4 bases and J by 6 bases. The CDR3 is made up of 15 amino acids. CDR3 protein: CASSPPGLDINEQFF. The CDR3 bases are TGCGCCAGCAGCCCACCGGGACTAGATATCAATGAGCAGTTCTTC. Supplemented by reference TRBV5-1 and TRBJ2-1, the full variable domain reads KAGVTQTPRYLIKTRGQQVTLSCSPISGHRSVSWYQQTPGQGLQFLFEYFSETQRNKGNFPGRFSGRQFSNSRSEMNVSTLELGDSALYLCASSPPGLDINEQFFGPGTRLTVL.

This clonotype showed up many times. V usage is TRBV5-1 and J usage is TRBJ2-6; D unresolved. The germline V gene has CDR1 SGHRS and CDR2 YFSETQ. The V end was cut by 4 bases, the J end by 0 bases, with 5 bases between. CDR3 length: 14 residues. CDR3 region: CASSRSSGANVLTF. CDR3 nucleotide sequence: TGCGCCAGCAGCCGGAGCTCTGGGGCCAACGTCCTGACTTTC.

This clonotype has a count of ten or more. The chain combines TRBV2 with TRBJ1-5, with D tentatively TRBD1 (5 bases). The CDR3 sequence is 13 residues long. Germline CDR1 reads SNHLY; CDR2 reads FYNNEI. With 8 bases removed from V and 7 bases from J, the gap between germline ends came to 15 bases. The CDR3 is CASLGLPGQPQHF. Written as DNA, the CDR3 is TGTGCCAGCTTGGGTCTCCCAGGGCAGCCCCAGCATTTT.

This clonotype was observed a single time. The V gene is TRBV7-2, the J gene TRBJ2-3, with 10 bases fitting TRBD2. The junction had 6 bases not matched to a gene; V was cut back by 3 bases and J by 6 bases. The CDR3 sequence is 15 residues long. Germline assignment: CDR1 SGHTA and CDR2 FQGNSA. CDR3 in DNA: TGTGCCAGCAGCTTCGGCTCTAGCGGGAGCGATACGCAGTATTTT. Encoded protein: CASSFGSSGSDTQYF.